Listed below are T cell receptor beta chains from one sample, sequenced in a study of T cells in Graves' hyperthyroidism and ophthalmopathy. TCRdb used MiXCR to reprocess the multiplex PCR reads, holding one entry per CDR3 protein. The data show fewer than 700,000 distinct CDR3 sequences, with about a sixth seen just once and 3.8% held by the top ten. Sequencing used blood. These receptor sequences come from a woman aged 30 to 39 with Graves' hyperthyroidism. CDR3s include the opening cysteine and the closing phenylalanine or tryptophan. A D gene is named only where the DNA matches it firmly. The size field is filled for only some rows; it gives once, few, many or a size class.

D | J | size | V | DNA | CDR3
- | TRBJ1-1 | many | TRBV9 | TGTGCCAGCAGCGCCCTTCAGGGTTTTAACACTGAAGCTTTCTTT | CASSALQGFNTEAFF
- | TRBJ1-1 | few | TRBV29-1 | TGCAGCGTTAAAAGTCGGCTGAGGAACACTGAAGCTTTCTTT | CSVKSRLRNTEAFF
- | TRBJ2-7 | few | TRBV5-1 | TGCGCCAGCAGGCGCGCGGGTGAATCCTACGAGCAGTACTTC | CASRRAGESYEQYF
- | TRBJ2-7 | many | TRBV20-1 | TGCAGTGCTAGAGATCCCAGGGGAGGATATAGCGAGCAGTACTTC | CSARDPRGGYSEQYF
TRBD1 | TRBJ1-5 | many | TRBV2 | TGTGCCAGCAGGAGGGGACAGGGCGGCAATCAGCCCCAGCATTTT | CASRRGQGGNQPQHF
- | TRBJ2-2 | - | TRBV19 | TGTGCCAGTTGGGCCGGGGAGCCGTTTTTT | CASWAGEPFF
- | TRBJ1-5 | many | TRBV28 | TGTGCCAGCAGCCGCAGACAGGTCACTGGCAATCAGCCCCAGCATTTT | CASSRRQVTGNQPQHF
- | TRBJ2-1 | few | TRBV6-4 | TGTGCCACCTCATCGTTAGGTAGCAATGAGCAGTTCTTC | CATSSLGSNEQFF
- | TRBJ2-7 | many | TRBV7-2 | TGTGCCAGCACCCCTCGAACGACAAGGACTGACTACGAGCAGTACTTC | CASTPRTTRTDYEQYF
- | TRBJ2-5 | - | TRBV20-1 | TGCAGTGCTAGTGAGGGGGGGGCCCAAGAGACCCAGTACTTC | CSASEGGAQETQYF
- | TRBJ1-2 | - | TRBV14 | TGTGCCAGCAGCCAAGATCCCGGCGGGGGCGGCTACACCTTC | CASSQDPGGGGYTF
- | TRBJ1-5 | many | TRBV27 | TGTGCCAGCCGACTTACGACGGGTCAGCCCCAGCATTTT | CASRLTTGQPQHF
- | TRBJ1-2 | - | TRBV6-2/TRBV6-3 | TGTGCCAGCAGTGGACTAACAGGGCTAAGCAGCGGCTACACCTTC | CASSGLTGLSSGYTF
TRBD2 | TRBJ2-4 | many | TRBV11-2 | TGTGCCAGCAGGCGCCGGGAGGCGGTAAACATTCAGTACTTC | CASRRREAVNIQYF
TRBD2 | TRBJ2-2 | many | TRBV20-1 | TGCAGTGCTAGATCCGGGAGGCCCGCGAACACCGGGGAGCTGTTTTTT | CSARSGRPANTGELFF
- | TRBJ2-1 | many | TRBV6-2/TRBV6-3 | TGTGCCAGCAGTTGGCTCTTCTACAATGAGCAGTTCTTC | CASSWLFYNEQFF
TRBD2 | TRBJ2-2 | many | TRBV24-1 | TGTGCCACCAGACCGGGACTAGCGGGGGACATGGACACCGGGGAGCTGTTTTTT | CATRPGLAGDMDTGELFF
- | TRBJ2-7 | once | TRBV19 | TGTGCCAGTAGTATTCCGGACAGTGCGGTGTTCGAGCAGTACTTC | CASSIPDSAVFEQYF
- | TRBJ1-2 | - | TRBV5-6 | TGTGCCAGCAGCTTTGATCCGGGTTCTAACTATGGCTACACCTTC | CASSFDPGSNYGYTF
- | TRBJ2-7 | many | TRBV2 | TGTGCCAGCAGTGAAGAAGCGGCAGGAGAGCTCTACGAGCAGTACTTC | CASSEEAAGELYEQYF
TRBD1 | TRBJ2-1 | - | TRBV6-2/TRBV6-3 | TGTGCCAGCGCCGACGACAGGGGAAACCGCAATGAGCAGTTCTTC | CASADDRGNRNEQFF
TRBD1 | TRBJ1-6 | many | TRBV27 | TGTGCCAGCGGACAGGGTCTTTCACCCCTCCACTTT | CASGQGLSPLHF
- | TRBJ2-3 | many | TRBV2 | TGTGCCAGCAGTGAAAGGCGGAGCTCTGGTACGCAGTATTTT | CASSERRSSGTQYF
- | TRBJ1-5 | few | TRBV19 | TGTGCCAGTAGTCGCTCTTTGGCGGCCCCACTACTACCCCAGCATTTT | CASSRSLAAPLLPQHF
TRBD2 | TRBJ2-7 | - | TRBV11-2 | TGTGCCAGCAGCTTAGTAGCGGGATTAACCTACGAGCAGTACTTC | CASSLVAGLTYEQYF